A selection of T cell receptor beta chains follows, all from one sample in a study of T cells in Graves' hyperthyroidism and ophthalmopathy. Each CDR3 protein is one row after TCRdb ran MiXCR on the multiplex PCR reads. The table shows about 350,000 distinct CDR3 sequences, with about 15% occurring only once. The sample consisted of blood. The receptors derive from a woman aged 25 to 39 with Graves' hyperthyroidism. The CDR3 runs from the conserved cysteine through the conserved F or W. The D gene is left open where the match is weak. The size of a clone is reported for some rows only, either as once, few or many, or as a class for expanded clones.

>TRBJ2-1|.|TRBV6-1|.
CASRGGASEDNEQFF
TGTGCCAGCAGAGGGGGGGCTAGTGAGGACAATGAGCAGTTCTTC
>TRBJ2-5|many|TRBV7-6|.
CASSPLGETQYF
TGTGCCAGCAGCCCTCTCGGAGAGACCCAGTACTTC
>TRBJ2-5|few|TRBV5-6|.
CASSLFVGDTPYQETQYF
TGTGCCAGCAGCTTGTTCGTAGGGGACACTCCGTACCAAGAGACCCAGTACTTC
>TRBJ2-2|many|TRBV3-1|.
CASSQGARNTGELFF
TGTGCCAGCAGCCAAGGTGCGAGAAACACCGGGGAGCTGTTTTTT
>TRBJ2-3|few|TRBV20-1|.
CSARVPPGVTQYF
TGCAGTGCTAGGGTCCCACCCGGGGTTACGCAGTATTTT
>TRBJ2-7|.|TRBV20-1|TRBD2
CSARLAGDYEQYF
TGCAGTGCTAGACTAGCGGGTGACTACGAGCAGTACTTC
>TRBJ2-5|many|TRBV7-2|TRBD1
CASSSYVGGKETQYF
TGTGCCAGCAGCTCCTACGTAGGGGGCAAAGAGACCCAGTACTTC
>TRBJ1-6|few|TRBV6-1|.
CASSEYRNSPLHF
TGTGCCAGCAGTGAATATAGGAATTCACCCCTCCACTTT
>TRBJ2-2|many|TRBV28|.
CASSLYPGLKVGELFF
TGTGCCAGCAGTTTATACCCCGGGTTAAAGGTCGGGGAGCTGTTTTTT
>TRBJ1-1|many|TRBV20-1|TRBD1
CSARDRDSPLRTEAFF
TGCAGTGCTAGAGATAGGGACAGTCCTTTGCGCACTGAAGCTTTCTTT
>TRBJ2-1|many|TRBV20-1|TRBD2
CSARFRGVYNEQFF
TGCAGTGCTAGATTCCGGGGGGTGTACAATGAGCAGTTCTTC
>TRBJ2-1|.|TRBV28|TRBD1
CAITPQGARNEQFF
TGTGCCATTACCCCGCAGGGGGCGCGGAATGAGCAGTTCTTC
>TRBJ1-1|many|TRBV7-9|.
CASSFQSGHNTEAFF
TGTGCCAGCAGCTTCCAGAGCGGACACAACACTGAAGCTTTCTTT
>TRBJ2-3|few|TRBV2|TRBD1
CASTYNGQGGTDTQYF
TGTGCCAGCACATACAACGGACAGGGAGGCACAGATACGCAGTATTTT
>TRBJ1-4|many|TRBV28|.
CASSFVVMGEKLFF
TGTGCCAGCAGTTTCGTCGTAATGGGCGAAAAACTGTTTTTT
>TRBJ1-5|few|TRBV19|.
CASTESFGLPQHF
TGTGCCAGTACGGAATCCTTTGGTCTGCCCCAGCATTTT
>TRBJ1-2|few|TRBV2|.
CASVVDRGGYGYTF
TGTGCCAGCGTCGTGGACCGGGGGGGCTATGGCTACACCTTC
>TRBJ2-1|few|TRBV28|.
CASTEVSTYNEQFF
TGTGCCAGCACCGAGGTCTCAACCTACAATGAGCAGTTCTTC
>TRBJ2-7|few|TRBV30|.
CAWSHSYEQYF
TGTGCCTGGAGTCATTCCTACGAGCAGTACTTC
>TRBJ1-5|many|TRBV28|.
CASSFGQPNQPQHF
TGTGCCAGCAGTTTCGGACAGCCGAATCAGCCCCAGCATTTT
>TRBJ2-1|many|TRBV5-5|TRBD2
CASSFSPGLAGGGSYNEQFF
TGTGCCAGCAGCTTTTCGCCGGGACTAGCGGGAGGGGGATCCTACAATGAGCAGTTCTTC
>TRBJ2-1|.|TRBV7-9|.
CASSPMDNEQFF
TGTGCCAGCAGCCCGATGGACAATGAGCAGTTCTTC
>TRBJ1-1|.|TRBV20-1|.
CSAGRGSRDTEAFF
TGCAGTGCCGGTCGTGGTTCAAGGGACACTGAAGCTTTCTTT
>TRBJ1-4|few|TRBV29-1|.
CSVVAPGEKLFF
TGCAGCGTTGTGGCCCCGGGGGAAAAACTGTTTTTT
>TRBJ1-6|.|TRBV12-3/TRBV12-4|TRBD1
CASSFLIGQGDSPLHF
TGTGCCAGCAGTTTTCTTATTGGACAGGGGGATTCACCCCTCCACTTT
>TRBJ2-2|few|TRBV7-9|.
CASSSGRGNTGELFF
TGTGCCAGCAGCTCAGGCCGGGGGAACACCGGGGAGCTGTTTTTT
>TRBJ2-3|many|TRBV2|TRBD2
CASSDQRDSTDTQYF
TGTGCCAGCAGTGATCAGCGGGATAGCACAGATACGCAGTATTTT
>TRBJ1-6|.|TRBV20-1|.
CSARPTTSAEGSPLHF
TGCAGTGCTAGACCCACGACTTCGGCGGAAGGTTCACCCCTCCACTTT
>TRBJ2-7|few|TRBV7-9|.
CASSPGRAPSEQYF
TGTGCCAGCAGTCCGGGACGGGCCCCATCCGAGCAGTACTTC
>TRBJ2-1|many|TRBV20-1|.
CSARDRHNPFPNNEQFF
TGCAGTGCTAGAGATAGGCATAACCCTTTTCCTAACAATGAGCAGTTCTTC
>TRBJ2-6|many|TRBV24-1|.
CATSVGGETGANVLTF
TGTGCCACCAGTGTAGGTGGGGAGACTGGGGCCAACGTCCTGACTTTC
>TRBJ2-3|few|TRBV19|TRBD2
CASSWTSGSDTQYF
TGTGCCAGTAGTTGGACTAGCGGGAGTGATACGCAGTATTTT
>TRBJ2-1|many|TRBV6-6|.
CASSYSSESVVGDEQFF
TGTGCCAGCAGTTACTCGTCAGAAAGTGTAGTCGGTGATGAGCAGTTCTTC
>TRBJ1-6|many|TRBV28|TRBD1
CASSPRTGMAYNSPLHF
TGTGCCAGCAGTCCCCGGACAGGGATGGCCTATAATTCACCCCTCCACTTT
>TRBJ1-3|.|TRBV11-2|.
CASSAHGNTIYF
TGTGCCAGCAGCGCCCATGGAAACACCATATATTTT
>TRBJ2-6|many|TRBV27|.
CASSYSGANVLTF
TGTGCCAGCAGTTACTCTGGGGCCAACGTCCTGACTTTC
>TRBJ2-6|.|TRBV20-1|.
CSALWTLSSGANVLTF
TGCAGTGCGCTTTGGACTCTTAGCTCTGGGGCCAACGTCCTGACTTTC
>TRBJ2-3|many|TRBV20-1|.
CSARDGSKSTDTQYF
TGCAGTGCTAGAGATGGGTCCAAGAGCACAGATACGCAGTATTTT
>TRBJ1-4|many|TRBV28|.
CASRGFNEKLFF
TGTGCCAGCAGGGGGTTTAATGAAAAACTGTTTTTT
>TRBJ2-7|many|TRBV7-2|TRBD2
CASSLSGSSGDEQYF
TGTGCCAGCAGCTTGAGCGGGAGTTCGGGGGACGAGCAGTACTTC
>TRBJ1-2|many|TRBV6-5|.
CASSYSLLHGYTF
TGTGCCAGCAGTTACAGTCTTCTTCATGGCTACACCTTC
>TRBJ2-5|.|TRBV14|TRBD1
CASNRDRGETQYF
TGTGCCAGCAACCGGGACAGGGGCGAGACCCAGTACTTC
>TRBJ2-2|.|TRBV7-6|TRBD1
CASSWSRDRGGNTGELFF
TGTGCCAGCAGCTGGTCCCGGGACAGGGGCGGGAACACCGGGGAGCTGTTTTTT
>TRBJ2-6|many|TRBV27|TRBD2
CASSSSGGRSGANVLTF
TGTGCCAGCAGTTCTAGCGGGGGGCGGTCTGGGGCCAACGTCCTGACTTTC
>TRBJ1-2|many|TRBV28|.
CASTTQLAGGYTF
TGTGCCAGCACGACTCAGCTGGCCGGCGGCTACACCTTC
>TRBJ1-1|few|TRBV6-1|.
CASRNRLEVAFF
TGTGCCAGCAGAAACAGGCTAGAAGTAGCTTTCTTT
>TRBJ1-1|few|TRBV30|.
CACQQYTEAFF
TGTGCCTGTCAGCAGTACACTGAAGCTTTCTTT